This passage covers 21 T cell receptor beta chains from one sample sequenced in a study of T-cell memory formation after mild COVID-19. TCRdb re-derived calls from the 5' RACE reads in MiXCR, one entry per CDR3 protein. Seen here are roughly 400,000 distinct CDR3 sequences, more than 15% observed once, and the top ten hold 20% to 25%. Sequenced material: PBMCs or a T cell subset sorted from them (not recorded which). The receptors come from a man in his late teens or twenties who had mild COVID-19 (a few samples of this study predate the infection). Cell type and time point are not known.

This clonotype has more than one count but fewer than ten. V gene TRBV20-1 combines with J gene TRBJ2-2; weak D call: TRBD2 (5 bases). This CDR3 contains 13 residues. Germline V gene data show CDR1 as DFQATT and CDR2 as SNEGSKA (reference sequence). The germline V and J ends were trimmed by 4 bases and 1 base, with 7 bases remaining between them. The CDR3 coding sequence is TGCAGTGCTACGGGATTGAACACCGGGGAGCTGTTTTTT. As protein: CSATGLNTGELFF.

This clonotype was recorded a few times. The chain uses TRBV7-9 and TRBJ2-4, with TRBD1 as a possible D gene (5 bases). Trimming took 5 bases from V and 0 from J, leaving 8 bases between them. CDR1 and CDR2 (germline): SEHNR, FQNEAQ (reference sequence). The CDR3 length is 14 residues. DNA of the CDR3: TGTGCCAGCAGCCAAGGGGTAGCCAAAAACATTCAGTACTTC. Residues: CASSQGVAKNIQYF.

This clonotype was counted a few times. The chain uses TRBV9 and TRBJ2-7; D possibly corresponds to TRBD1 (6 bases). This CDR3 has 15 amino acids. Trimming pared 0 bases from V and 0 bases from J, leaving 10 bases between. The germline gives CDR1 SGDLS, CDR2 YYNGEE. CDR3: CASSVGQAVSYEQYF. The CDR3 DNA follows: TGTGCCAGCAGCGTAGGACAGGCGGTCTCCTACGAGCAGTACTTC.

The V and J genes are TRBV5-1 and TRBJ1-4, with a tentative D call TRBD1 (5 bases). Germline loops: CDR1 SGHRS, CDR2 YFSETQ. The V end was cut by 3 bases, the J end by 7 bases, with 7 bases between. The CDR3 contains 12 residues. The CDR3 bases are TGCGCCAGCAGCTGGGGGGGTGAAAAACTGTTTTTT. Residues: CASSWGGEKLFF. The complete variable domain, with remaining parts taken from reference TRBV5-1 and TRBJ1-4, reads KAGVTQTPRYLIKTRGQQVTLSCSPISGHRSVSWYQQTPGQGLQFLFEYFSETQRNKGNFPGRFSGRQFSNSRSEMNVSTLELGDSALYLCASSWGGEKLFFGSGTQLSVL.

A few counts support this clonotype. The chain has TRBV6-1 and TRBJ2-1; no reliable D call. This CDR3 comprises 15 residues. V lost 7 bases, J lost 7 bases, and 20 bases lay in between. The V gene's germline CDR1 is MNHNS and CDR2 SASEGT. Here the CDR3 reads CASTQRPRSVNEQFF. The CDR3 DNA reads as TGTGCCAGCACCCAGAGGCCCAGGTCGGTGAATGAGCAGTTCTTC.

This clonotype was detected ten times or more. V usage is TRBV20-1 and J usage is TRBJ2-1; weak D call: TRBD1 (5 bases). This CDR3 is 14 amino acids long. Per germline, CDR1 DFQATT and CDR2 SNEGSKA (reference sequence). V was shortened by 6 bases and J by 6 bases, with 18 bases between the two germline ends. CDR3 DNA sequence: TGCAGTGCCCCACCAACCCCGACAGCCAATGAGCAGTTCTTC. It is translated as CSAPPTPTANEQFF.

This clonotype was picked up many times. V gene TRBV6-2 or TRBV6-3 combines with J gene TRBJ2-1; 8 positions match TRBD1. After removal of 2 bases from V and 9 bases from J, the junction contained 6 bases not matched to a gene. The CDR3 is 14 amino acids. CDR1 and CDR2 (germline): MNHEY, SVGEGT. DNA of the CDR3: TGTGCCAGCAGTTACCGGACAGGGAAGGCTGAGCAGTTCTTC. Translated: CASSYRTGKAEQFF.

The V call is TRBV11-1, the J call TRBJ2-7; the D call may be TRBD1 or TRBD2 (7 bases each). Trimming cost V 4 bases and J 5 bases, with 15 bases left between them. Looked up from germline, CDR1 is SGHAT and CDR2 is FQDESV (reference sequence). CDR3 length: 14 residues. Written as DNA, the CDR3 is TGTGCCAGCAGCTACCAGGGGGGGAGCCACGAGCAGTACTTC. Amino acids: CASSYQGGSHEQYF.

This clonotype was seen many times. This sequence joins TRBV7-2 and TRBJ1-5; possible D gene TRBD1, 6 bases. Germline loops: CDR1 SGHTA, CDR2 FQGNSA. The CDR3 runs 13 residues. The DNA of the CDR3 is TGTGCTGGGGGCCAGGGGATCAATCAGCCCCAGCATTTT. It is translated as CAGGQGINQPQHF.

The chain carries TRBV5-1 and TRBJ1-1; no definite D call. Germline V gene data show CDR1 as SGHRS and CDR2 as YFSETQ. The CDR3 is 14 amino acids. V was cut by 6 bases and J by 4 bases, with 16 bases left in between. CDR3: CASTLLGRSTEAFF. The CDR3 coding sequence is TGCGCCAGCACTCTACTGGGGAGGTCCACTGAAGCTTTCTTT.

In its sample, this clonotype was seen a few times. The rearrangement joins TRBV5-1 to TRBJ2-3; D is unresolved. Trimming removed 4 bases from V and 3 bases from J, with 18 bases in between. Germline V gene data show CDR1 as SGHRS and CDR2 as YFSETQ. The CDR3 has 16 amino acids. The CDR3 is CASSPVGRPGTDTQYF. In nucleotides, the CDR3 is TGCGCCAGCAGCCCAGTAGGAAGGCCAGGAACAGATACGCAGTATTTT.

The table lists this clonotype with a few counts. V is TRBV5-5 and J is TRBJ2-3, with D hard to call. The CDR3 extends over 13 amino acids. The V end was cut by 6 bases, the J end by 0 bases, with 8 bases between. Germline loops: CDR1 SGHKS, CDR2 YYEKEE (reference sequence). The CDR3 DNA reads TGTGCCAGCAACCTGCCTAGCACAGATACGCAGTATTTT. It translates to CASNLPSTDTQYF.

This clonotype has just a few counts. The V gene is TRBV6-2 or TRBV6-3, the J gene TRBJ2-5, with D maybe TRBD2 (7 bases). The germline V gene encodes CDR1 MNHEY and CDR2 SVGEGT. V dropped 6 bases and J dropped 6 bases, with 20 bases sitting between them. The CDR3 has 15 amino acids. In nucleotides, the CDR3 is TGTGCCAGCAGCCCTACCCCCGGGGGGCAGAAGACCCAGTACTTC. Translation gives CASSPTPGGQKTQYF.

CDR3 bases: TGCAGCGTTTTCGGACAGGGTTTATGGGGTAGGGAGCTGTTTTTT. It translates to CSVFGQGLWGRELFF. V is TRBV29-1 and J is TRBJ2-2, with 8 bases fitting TRBD1. Per the germline V gene, CDR1 is SQVTM and CDR2 is ANQGSEA. Trimming removed 5 bases from V and 9 bases from J; junction bases left unmatched: 14. The CDR3 runs to 15 residues.

The chain couples TRBV7-3 to TRBJ2-1, with TRBD1 identical over 11 bases. CDR3 length: 15 residues. CDR1 SGHTA and CDR2 FQGTGA come from the germline V gene. V gave up 4 bases and J gave up 7 bases; unmatched junction bases: 6. Here the CDR3 DNA reads TGTGCCAGCAGCTCAGGGACAGGGGGTGTGAATGAGCAGTTCTTC. As protein: CASSSGTGGVNEQFF.

There are a few counts of this clonotype. The CDR3 protein is CSARDPLGETQYF. The DNA for the CDR3 is TGCAGTGCTAGAGATCCCCTGGGGGAGACCCAGTACTTC. The genes are TRBV20-1 and TRBJ2-5; D is ambiguous. This CDR3 is built from 13 residues. The germline CDR1 and CDR2 sequences are DFQATT and SNEGSKA (reference sequence). Trimming pared 0 bases from V and 5 bases from J, leaving 10 bases between.

The rearrangement joins TRBV7-9 to TRBJ2-1; 8 bases agree with TRBD1. Looked up from germline, CDR1 is SEHNR and CDR2 is FQNEAQ (reference sequence). The CDR3 runs to 15 residues. J was trimmed by 5 bases and V by 5 bases; bases with no gene match: 8. The DNA of the CDR3 is TGTGCCAGCAGCACCCGGGACAGGCAAGACAATGAGCAGTTCTTC. Protein sequence: CASSTRDRQDNEQFF.

This clonotype was found a few times. J is TRBJ1-3 and V is TRBV6-6; a weak D match, TRBD1 (5 bases). Germline loops: CDR1 MNHNY, CDR2 SVGAGI (reference sequence). CDR3 length: 17 residues. The ends were cut back, 0 bases at V and 0 bases at J, with 12 bases in the middle. DNA for the CDR3: TGTGCCAGCAGTTACTCGCAGGGCACTCTCTCTGGAAACACCATATATTTT. This codes for CASSYSQGTLSGNTIYF.

This CDR3 is CASSLTGYGPQHF. The CDR3 region has the DNA TGTGCCAGCAGTTTGACAGGGTACGGCCCCCAGCATTTT. The chain employs TRBV6-2 or TRBV6-3 and TRBJ1-5; 7 bases are a match to TRBD1. The germline V gene encodes CDR1 MNHEY and CDR2 SVGEGT. After removal of 4 bases from V and 10 bases from J, the junction contained 7 bases not matched to a gene. This CDR3 spans 13 amino acids.

The genes are TRBV15 and TRBJ2-3; D may correspond to TRBD1 or TRBD2 (5 bases each). V shed 0 bases and J shed 7 bases, with 14 bases lying between them. This CDR3 contains 15 residues. The germline V gene has CDR1 LNHNV and CDR2 YYDKDF (reference sequence). The CDR3 is CATSRDGASSYTQYF. The DNA of the CDR3 is TGTGCCACCAGCAGAGATGGGGCTAGCTCCTATACGCAGTATTTT.

This clonotype was observed a handful of times. The rearrangement joins TRBV9 to TRBJ1-4; 7 bases are shared with TRBD1. This CDR3 has 17 residues. CDR1 and CDR2 (germline): SGDLS, YYNGEE. The V and J ends lost 4 bases and 0 bases, in that order; junction bases with no gene match: 9. CDR3 sequence: CASSPTTGQPTNEKLFF. The DNA of the CDR3 is TGTGCCAGCAGCCCAACTACGGGACAGCCAACTAATGAAAAACTGTTTTTT.